Shown below are 28 T cell receptor beta chains from a single sample sequenced in a study of shared clonotypes between healthy human individuals. Assay: immunoSEQ multiplex PCR; the TCRdb copy retains only in-frame clones and omits some. The repertoire holds 150,000 to 200,000 clones, 65% to 80% seen once, with 10% in the top ten. The sequenced sample was memory CD4+ T cells sorted from blood. The subset: CD45RA-negative fraction. These TCRs come from a man aged 25-40 years in good health.

This clone has just a few counts. The rearrangement links TRBV2 to TRBJ2-1, with 12 bases identical to TRBD1. The CDR3 runs 15 residues. The germline V gene has CDR1 SNHLY and CDR2 FYNNEI. V was pared by 9 bases and J by 5 bases, with 8 bases of the junction left unmatched. CDR3: CASRPGQGANNEQFF. CDR3 DNA sequence: TGTGCCAGTCGGCCGGGACAGGGGGCCAACAATGAGCAGTTCTTC.

A single count supports this clone. The rearrangement joins TRBV7-8 to TRBJ2-7; perhaps TRBD2 as D (7 bases). Trimming took off 5 bases at V and 2 bases at J, with 16 bases between the two ends. Germline lookup yields CDR1 SGHVS and CDR2 FQNEAQ. The CDR3 loop spans 15 amino acids. This CDR3 is CASSPGGRGTYEQYF. The CDR3 DNA is TGTGCCAGCAGCCCCGGGGGGAGGGGGACCTACGAGCAGTACTTC. Full variable domain (outside the CDR3, taken from reference TRBV7-8 and TRBJ2-7): GAGVSQSPRYKVAKRGQDVALRCDPISGHVSLFWYQQALGQGPEFLTYFQNEAQLDKSGLPSDRFFAERPEGSVSTLKIQRTQQEDSAVYLCASSPGGRGTYEQYFGPGTRLTVT.

This clone occurred a few times. This chain joins TRBV15 and TRBJ2-1, with 13 bases matching TRBD2. The CDR3 spans 15 residues. Germline-derived CDR1 and CDR2 are LNHNV and YYDKDF (reference sequence). V lost 0 bases and J lost 13; bases outside the gene matches: 6. The DNA of the CDR3 is TGTGCCACCAGCAGAGAACTAGCGGGAGGGACCCCCCAGTTCTTC. Translation gives CATSRELAGGTPQFF. Full variable domain (missing parts from reference TRBV15 and TRBJ2-1): DAMVIQNPRYQVTQFGKPVTLSCSQTLNHNVMYWYQQKSSQAPKLLFHYYDKDFNNEADTPDNFQSRRPNTSFCFLDIRSPGLGDTAMYLCATSRELAGGTPQFFGPGTRLTVL.

This clone came up a few times. The rearrangement uses TRBV30 and TRBJ1-2, with 9 bases fitting TRBD1. Trimming cost V 2 bases and J 9 bases; bases outside gene matches: 10. Germline V lookup: CDR1 GTSNPN, CDR2 SVGIG (reference sequence). This CDR3 contains 14 residues. CDR3 in DNA: TGTGCCTGGAGTCAACCCGGACAGGGGACGAGCTACACCTTC. Translation: CAWSQPGQGTSYTF.

V usage is TRBV7-2 and J usage is TRBJ1-1, with 8 positions matching TRBD1. Trimming took 5 bases from V and 0 from J; bases not matched to a gene: 11. Germline assignment: CDR1 SGHTA and CDR2 FQGNSA. The CDR3 runs to 17 residues. In DNA, the CDR3 is TGTGCCAGCAGCCCCCCAGGGGGCGTAGGCATGAACACTGAAGCTTTCTTT. The encoded protein is CASSPPGGVGMNTEAFF.

V is TRBV5-1 and J is TRBJ2-1; 7 positions agree with TRBD1. CDR3 length: 15 residues. The germline CDR1 and CDR2 sequences are SGHRS and YFSETQ. Losses at the gene ends were 6 bases for V and 9 bases for J; bases not matched to a gene: 15. CDR3 region: CASKAVDRTTSEQFF. The CDR3 DNA reads as TGCGCCAGCAAGGCGGTGGACAGGACCACAAGTGAGCAGTTCTTC.

V and J are TRBV2 and TRBJ2-1; 10 positions match TRBD2. The V and J ends lost 6 bases and 6 bases, in that order; junction bases with no gene match: 11. Germline V gives CDR1 SNHLY, CDR2 FYNNEI. This CDR3 is built from 16 residues. CDR3 in amino acids: CASRPRASGSSNEQFF. Here the CDR3 DNA reads TGTGCCAGCAGGCCGCGGGCTAGCGGGAGTAGCAATGAGCAGTTCTTC. Full variable domain (missing parts from reference TRBV2 and TRBJ2-1): EPEVTQTPSHQVTQMGQEVILRCVPISNHLYFYWYRQILGQKVEFLVSFYNNEISEKSEIFDDQFSVERPDGSNFTLKIRSTKLEDSAMYFCASRPRASGSSNEQFFGPGTRLTVL.

This clone was seen ten or more times. The chain employs TRBV5-5 and TRBJ2-7; TRBD2 aligns across 7 bases. The CDR3 is 14 amino acids. Trimming at V came to 1 base and at J to 6 bases, leaving 7 bases not matched to a gene. Germline lookup yields CDR1 SGHKS and CDR2 YYEKEE (reference sequence). The CDR3 region is CASSLSAGAGEQYF. Written as DNA, the CDR3 is TGTGCCAGCAGCTTGTCCGCGGGAGCGGGCGAGCAGTACTTC.

The rearrangement links TRBV6-6 to TRBJ2-3; TRBD2 is a possible D gene (6 bases). Germline CDR1 MNHNY, CDR2 SVGAGI (reference sequence). Trimming cost V 6 bases and J 0 bases, with 13 bases left between them. The CDR3 spans 15 residues. CDR3 in DNA: TGTGCCAGCAGCCCACTGGGGGGAAGCACAGATACGCAGTATTTT. This encodes CASSPLGGSTDTQYF.

The chain employs TRBV9 and TRBJ1-2, with TRBD1 identical over 9 bases. Germline CDR1 and CDR2: SGDLS and YYNGEE. Trimming at V came to 9 bases and at J to 4 bases, leaving 13 bases not matched to a gene. This CDR3 has 15 residues. DNA for the CDR3: TGTGCCAACCCGGGACAGGGAAGGCTGGGCTATGGCTACACCTTC. Protein sequence: CANPGQGRLGYGYTF.

A few counts support this clone. This chain joins TRBV27 and TRBJ2-7; 10 positions match TRBD1. CDR1 and CDR2 (germline): MNHEY, SMNVEV (reference sequence). This CDR3 contains 14 residues. J lost 5 bases, V lost 5 bases, and 6 bases had no gene match. The CDR3 DNA sequence: TGTGCCAGCAGTCTGAGACAGGGGGCGCACGAGCAGTACTTC. Translated, it gives CASSLRQGAHEQYF.

The chain couples TRBV7-8 to TRBJ2-7; 7 nucleotides match TRBD2. The CDR3 extends over 14 amino acids. Losses at the gene ends were 0 bases for V and 5 bases for J; bases not matched to a gene: 4. Germline lookup yields CDR1 SGHVS and CDR2 FQNEAQ. CDR3 region: CASSLARTSNEQYF. The CDR3 region has the DNA TGTGCCAGCAGCTTAGCCCGGACTAGTAACGAGCAGTACTTC.

The rearrangement joins TRBV5-6 to TRBJ2-6; TRBD2 aligns across 8 bases. After removal of 4 bases from V and 7 bases from J, the junction contained 7 bases not matched to a gene. Germline V gene sequence: CDR1 SGHDT, CDR2 YYEEEE. The CDR3 runs to 15 residues. CDR3 DNA: TGTGCCAGCAGCCAGGTTAGCGGGGTCGCCAACGTCCTGACTTTC. This codes for CASSQVSGVANVLTF.

Remarks on this clone: The identical CDR3 is also encoded by other nucleotide sequences in the sample. The gene calls are TRBV10-3 and TRBJ2-3, with a possible D match to TRBD2 (6 bases). Deletions cut 2 bases from V and 2 bases from J, with 8 bases between. CDR1 is ENHRY and CDR2 is SYGVKD in the germline V gene. There are 14 residues in the CDR3. As DNA, the CDR3 is TGTGCCATCAGTGAGAGGCGGGACACAGATACGCAGTATTTT. Encoded protein: CAISERRDTDTQYF.

This clone was detected only a few times. The V call is TRBV9, the J call TRBJ2-6, with TRBD1 identical over 11 bases. The germline V gene has CDR1 SGDLS and CDR2 YYNGEE. This CDR3 has 19 residues. V was pared by 3 bases and J by 0 bases, with 8 bases of the junction left unmatched. CDR3 protein: CASSATGQGAVSGANVLTF. The CDR3, as DNA: TGTGCCAGCAGCGCGACCGGACAGGGGGCCGTCTCTGGGGCCAACGTCCTGACTTTC.

The V and J genes are TRBV7-6 and TRBJ2-5; tentative D call: TRBD2 (5 bases). Germline CDR1 is SGHVS and CDR2 is FNYEAQ. The CDR3 loop spans 14 amino acids. The ends were cut back, 0 bases at V and 4 bases at J, with 9 bases in the middle. In DNA, the CDR3 is TGTGCCAGCAGCTTAGCGCTAGCAAGAGAGACCCAGTACTTC. Protein: CASSLALARETQYF.

This clone was seen more than once but under ten times. J is TRBJ1-5 and V is TRBV9; 12 bases agree with TRBD1. From germline, CDR1 is SGDLS and CDR2 YYNGEE. With V trimmed by 4 bases and J by 6 bases, 5 bases remained unmatched. The CDR3 runs to 15 residues. The CDR3 bases are TGTGCCAGCAGCCGGGGACAGGGGGCAGGTCAGCCCCAGCATTTT. Residues: CASSRGQGAGQPQHF.

This chain links TRBV10-2 with TRBJ2-5; 13 nucleotides align to TRBD2. This CDR3 region has 18 residues. The germline CDR1 and CDR2 sequences are WSHSY and SAAADI. V gave up 4 bases and J gave up 7 bases; unmatched junction bases: 15. The CDR3 bases are TGCGCCAGCAGTGTTACTAAACTAGCGGGAGGGCCGAGAGGGACCCAGTACTTC. Translated, it gives CASSVTKLAGGPRGTQYF.

This chain joins TRBV5-6 and TRBJ2-5; TRBD1 matches at 8 bases. The CDR3 contains 15 residues. Germline V gene data show CDR1 as SGHDT and CDR2 as YYEEEE. With V trimmed by 2 bases and J by 5 bases, 8 bases remained unmatched. The CDR3 sequence is CASSFVAGGRETQYF. As DNA, the CDR3 is TGTGCCAGCAGCTTCGTCGCAGGGGGCAGGGAGACCCAGTACTTC.

Only one count was recorded for this clone. The J gene is TRBJ2-1, the V gene TRBV13; 9 positions match TRBD1. Germline V gene lookup returns CDR1 PRHDT and CDR2 FYEKMQ (reference sequence). This CDR3 is 15 amino acids long. J gave up 8 bases and V 5 bases, and 10 bases lay outside the gene matches. As DNA, the CDR3 is TGTGCCAGCAGCCGGGGACAGGGTAGGGTGTATGAGCAGTTCTTC. Its protein product is CASSRGQGRVYEQFF. Together with reference TRBV13 and TRBJ2-1, the CDR3 gives the full variable domain: AAGVIQSPRHLIKEKRETATLKCYPIPRHDTVYWYQQGPGQDPQFLISFYEKMQSDKGSIPDRFSAQQFSDYHSELNMSSLELGDSALYFCASSRGQGRVYEQFFGPGTRLTVL.

This clone occurred once. This chain connects TRBV7-9 to TRBJ2-7, with a possible D match to TRBD2 (5 bases). Trimming cost V 2 bases and J 6 bases, with 11 bases left between them. This CDR3 region has 13 residues. CDR1 is SEHNR and CDR2 is FQNEAQ in the germline V gene (reference sequence). The CDR3 loop is CASSLTGVGEQYF. CDR3 DNA sequence: TGTGCCAGCAGCTTAACCGGGGTCGGCGAGCAGTACTTC.

V is TRBV7-9 and J is TRBJ2-7; D perhaps matches TRBD1 (8 bases). Germline CDR1 reads SEHNR; CDR2 reads FQNEAQ (reference sequence). CDR3 size: 14 residues. V lost 3 bases, J lost 12 bases, and 21 bases lay in between. For the CDR3, the DNA is TGTGCCAGCAGCTTGGGGGGGCGACAGGGGAGCATGTACTTC. It encodes CASSLGGRQGSMYF.

V gene TRBV10-3 combines with J gene TRBJ1-2, with 7 positions matching TRBD1. The germline gives CDR1 ENHRY, CDR2 SYGVKD. The ends lost 4 bases at V and 4 bases at J; junction bases unmatched: 3. The CDR3 spans 13 residues. The CDR3 DNA is TGTGCCATCAGTGGAGACAGGGCCTATGGCTACACCTTC. Translation: CAISGDRAYGYTF.

The V call is TRBV27, the J call TRBJ1-2, with 7 bases that match TRBD1. Trimming cost V 5 bases and J 4 bases; bases outside gene matches: 16. The CDR3 has 17 amino acids. The germline CDR1 and CDR2 sequences are MNHEY and SMNVEV (reference sequence). CDR3 DNA sequence: TGTGCCAGCAGTCCCCACCCGACAGGGACTCTTAGCTATGGCTACACCTTC. Residues: CASSPHPTGTLSYGYTF.

The gene calls are TRBV11-1 and TRBJ2-7; 7 bases line up with TRBD1. The CDR3 covers 14 residues. V trimming: 2 bases; J trimming: 3 bases; junction bases outside the gene matches: 4. CDR1 SGHAT and CDR2 FQDESV come from the germline V gene (reference sequence). This chain's CDR3 is CASSLTGVHYEQYF. CDR3 bases: TGTGCCAGCAGCTTAACAGGGGTCCACTACGAGCAGTACTTC. The complete variable domain, with remaining parts taken from reference TRBV11-1 and TRBJ2-7, reads EAEVAQSPRYKITEKSQAVAFWCDPISGHATLYWYRQILGQGPELLVQFQDESVVDDSQLPKDRFSAERLKGVDSTLKIQPAELGDSAMYLCASSLTGVHYEQYFGPGTRLTVT.

This clone came up many times. This sequence joins TRBV27 and TRBJ2-1; D not resolved. V lost 11 bases to trimming and J lost 8 bases, with 28 bases between them. The CDR3 contains 16 residues. Germline CDR1 and CDR2: MNHEY and SMNVEV (reference sequence). The DNA for the CDR3 is TGTGCCGCCCGGCCGCTACATCGCAACTACCACTATGAGCAGTTCTTC. The encoded protein is CAARPLHRNYHYEQFF.

The J gene is TRBJ2-1, the V gene TRBV5-6, with a tentative D call TRBD2 (5 bases). The V and J ends lost 1 base and 7 bases respectively, with 6 bases between them. The V gene's germline CDR1 is SGHDT and CDR2 YYEEEE. This CDR3 has 12 residues. The CDR3 sequence is CASSLTGNEQFF. CDR3 nucleotide sequence: TGTGCCAGCAGCTTGACGGGAAATGAGCAGTTCTTC.

This clone was counted a few times. The chain couples TRBV14 to TRBJ1-2; weak D call: TRBD1 (6 bases). Trimming cost V 0 bases and J 4 bases, with 12 bases left between them. The germline V gene encodes CDR1 SGHDN and CDR2 FVKESK. The CDR3 loop spans 15 amino acids. CDR3 in DNA: TGTGCCAGCAGCCAAGATCGGGGGCTCGGCTATGGCTACACCTTC. Translation gives CASSQDRGLGYGYTF.